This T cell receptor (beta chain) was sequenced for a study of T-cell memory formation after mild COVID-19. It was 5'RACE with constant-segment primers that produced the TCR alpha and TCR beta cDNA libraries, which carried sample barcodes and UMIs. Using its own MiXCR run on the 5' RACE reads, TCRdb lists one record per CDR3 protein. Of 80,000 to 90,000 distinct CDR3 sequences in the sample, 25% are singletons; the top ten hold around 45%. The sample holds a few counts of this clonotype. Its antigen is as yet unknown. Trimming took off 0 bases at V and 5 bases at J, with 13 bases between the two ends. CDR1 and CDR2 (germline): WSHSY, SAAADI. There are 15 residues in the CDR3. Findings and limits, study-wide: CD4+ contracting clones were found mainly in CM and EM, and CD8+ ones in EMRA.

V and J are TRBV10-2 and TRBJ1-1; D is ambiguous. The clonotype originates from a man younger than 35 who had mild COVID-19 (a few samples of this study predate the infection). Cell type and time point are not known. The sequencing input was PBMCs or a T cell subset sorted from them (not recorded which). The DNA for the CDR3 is TGCGCCAGCAGTGAGTCCCGGGGTGGTGATACTGAAGCTTTCTTT. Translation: CASSESRGGDTEAFF.